The T cell receptor beta chain under discussion was sequenced for a study of cytomegalovirus exposure and HLA in healthy donors. Researchers ran the PCR with 60 Vbeta and 13 Jbeta primers. Assay used: immunoSEQ multiplex PCR; TCRdb lists only in-frame clones, some missing. The sample shows roughly 180,000 clones, about 77% of them seen only once. This clone was detected once. Trimming pared 5 bases from V and 7 bases from J, leaving 11 bases between. CDR3 length equals 12 residues. From germline, CDR1 is SGHAT and CDR2 FQNNGV. The genes are TRBV11-2 and TRBJ1-2, with D possibly being TRBD1 (5 bases). The clonotype was recovered from a female donor in good health and CMV-seronegative. The sequencing input was PBMCs. The CDR3 DNA reads TGTGCCAGCAGCCCCCCTGGGGCTGGCTACACCTTC. It translates to CASSPPGAGYTF.